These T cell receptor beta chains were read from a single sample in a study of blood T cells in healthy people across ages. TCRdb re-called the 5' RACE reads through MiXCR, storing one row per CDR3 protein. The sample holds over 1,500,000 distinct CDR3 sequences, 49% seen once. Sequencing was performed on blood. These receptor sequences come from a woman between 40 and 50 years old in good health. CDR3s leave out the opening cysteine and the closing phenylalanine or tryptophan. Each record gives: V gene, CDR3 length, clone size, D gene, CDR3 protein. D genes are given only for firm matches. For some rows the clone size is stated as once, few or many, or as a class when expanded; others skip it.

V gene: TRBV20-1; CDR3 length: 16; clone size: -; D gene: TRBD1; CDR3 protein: SARVRDRATSGANVLT
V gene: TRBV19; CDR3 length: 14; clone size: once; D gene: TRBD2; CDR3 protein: ASTRLAGGLDNEQF
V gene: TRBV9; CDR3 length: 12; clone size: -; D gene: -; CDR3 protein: ASSPTSMYYGYT
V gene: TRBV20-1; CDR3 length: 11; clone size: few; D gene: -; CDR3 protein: SAKTGNSYEQY
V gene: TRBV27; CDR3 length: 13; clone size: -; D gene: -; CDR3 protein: ASRPQKGSSYEQY
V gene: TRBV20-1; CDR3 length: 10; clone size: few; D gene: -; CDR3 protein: SAPVRYTEAF
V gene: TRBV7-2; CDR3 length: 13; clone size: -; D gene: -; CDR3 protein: ASSESRGYNSPLH
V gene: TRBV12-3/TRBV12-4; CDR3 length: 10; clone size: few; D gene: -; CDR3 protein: ASSGTPNEQF
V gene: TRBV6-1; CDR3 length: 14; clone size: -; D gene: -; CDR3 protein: ASSEMDRSQGETQY
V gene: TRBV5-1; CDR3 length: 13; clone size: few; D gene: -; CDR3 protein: ASSLLPGEIETQY
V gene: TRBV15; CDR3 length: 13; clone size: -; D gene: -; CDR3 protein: ATSRDGYNNSPLH
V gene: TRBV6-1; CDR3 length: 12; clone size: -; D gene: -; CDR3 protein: ASSEYDIQETQY
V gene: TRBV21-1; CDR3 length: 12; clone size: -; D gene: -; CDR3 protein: ASSNRAGECEQY
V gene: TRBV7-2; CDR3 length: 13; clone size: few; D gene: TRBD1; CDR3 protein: ASRTTTGTNYGYT
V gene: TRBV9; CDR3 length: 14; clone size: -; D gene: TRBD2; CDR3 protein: ASSVMSSGGTDTQY
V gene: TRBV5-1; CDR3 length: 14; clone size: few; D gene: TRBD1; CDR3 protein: ASSRIDRVAFHEQF
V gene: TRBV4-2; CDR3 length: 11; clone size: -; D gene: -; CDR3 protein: ASSQDGLRSQH
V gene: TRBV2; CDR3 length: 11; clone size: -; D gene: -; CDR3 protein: ASKQVAGNGYT
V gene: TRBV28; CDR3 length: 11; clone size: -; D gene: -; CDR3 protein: ASSPIYSYEQY
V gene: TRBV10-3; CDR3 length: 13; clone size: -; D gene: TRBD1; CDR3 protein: AISESTGGNSPLH
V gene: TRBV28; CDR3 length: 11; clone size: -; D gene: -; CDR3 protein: ASSSSPGYEQY
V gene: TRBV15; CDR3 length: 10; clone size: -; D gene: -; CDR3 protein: ATSRGFLDQY
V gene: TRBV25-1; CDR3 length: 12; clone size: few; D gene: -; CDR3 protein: ASSVGDRYNEQF
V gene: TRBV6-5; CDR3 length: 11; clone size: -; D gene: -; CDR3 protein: ASSYRSYNEQY
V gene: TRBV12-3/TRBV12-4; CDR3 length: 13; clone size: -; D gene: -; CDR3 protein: ASSPFALGSSGYT
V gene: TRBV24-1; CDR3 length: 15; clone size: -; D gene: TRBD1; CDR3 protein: ATSDGDRASTYNEQY
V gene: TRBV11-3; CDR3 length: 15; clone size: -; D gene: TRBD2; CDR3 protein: ASSFTLAASSYNEQF
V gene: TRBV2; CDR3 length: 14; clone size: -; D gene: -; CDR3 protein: ASSHRPGRRNYGYT
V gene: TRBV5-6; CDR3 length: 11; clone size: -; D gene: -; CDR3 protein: ARPGHKQETQY
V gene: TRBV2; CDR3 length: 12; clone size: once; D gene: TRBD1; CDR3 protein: ASSWTGTPYEQY
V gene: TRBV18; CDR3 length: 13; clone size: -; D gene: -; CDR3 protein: ASSPRQANTDTQY
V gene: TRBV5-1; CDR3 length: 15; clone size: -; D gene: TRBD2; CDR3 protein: ASSVTPAGTSTDTQY
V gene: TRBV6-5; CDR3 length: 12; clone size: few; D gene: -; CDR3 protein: ASSTGEGAEGYT
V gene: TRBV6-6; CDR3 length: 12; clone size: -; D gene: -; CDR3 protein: ASRSEVSNQPQH